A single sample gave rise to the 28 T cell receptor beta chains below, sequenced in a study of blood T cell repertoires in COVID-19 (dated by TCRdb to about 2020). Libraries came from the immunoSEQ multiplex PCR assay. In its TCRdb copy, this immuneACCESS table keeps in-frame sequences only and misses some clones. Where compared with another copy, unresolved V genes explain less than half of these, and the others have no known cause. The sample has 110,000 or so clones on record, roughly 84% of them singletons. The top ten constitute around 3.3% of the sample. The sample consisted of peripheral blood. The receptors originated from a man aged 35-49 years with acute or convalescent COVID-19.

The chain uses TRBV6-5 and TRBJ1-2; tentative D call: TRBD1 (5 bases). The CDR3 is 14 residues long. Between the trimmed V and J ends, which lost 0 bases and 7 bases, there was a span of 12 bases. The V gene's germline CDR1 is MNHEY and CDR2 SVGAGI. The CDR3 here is CASSYSAGERGYTF. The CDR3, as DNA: TGTGCCAGCAGTTACTCTGCGGGGGAGCGTGGCTACACCTTC.

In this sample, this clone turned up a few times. The CDR3 here is CAWSMTGMGQPQHF. The DNA for the CDR3 is TGTGCCTGGAGTATGACAGGCATGGGCCAGCCCCAGCATTTT. The rearrangement joins TRBV30 to TRBJ1-5; D is perhaps TRBD1 (6 bases). Germline V CDR1 and CDR2: GTSNPN, SVGIG (reference sequence). Deletions cut 2 bases from V and 7 bases from J, with 15 bases between. The CDR3 is 14 residues long.

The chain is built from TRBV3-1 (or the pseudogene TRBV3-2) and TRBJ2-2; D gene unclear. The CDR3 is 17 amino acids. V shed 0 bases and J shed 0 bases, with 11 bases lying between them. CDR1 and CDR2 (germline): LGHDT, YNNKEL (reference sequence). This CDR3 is CASSQDRGDANTGELFF. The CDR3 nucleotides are TGTGCCAGCAGCCAAGATCGCGGTGACGCGAACACCGGGGAGCTGTTTTTT.

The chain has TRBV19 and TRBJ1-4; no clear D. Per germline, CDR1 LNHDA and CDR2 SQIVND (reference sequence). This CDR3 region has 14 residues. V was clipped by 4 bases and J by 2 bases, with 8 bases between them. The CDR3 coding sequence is TGTGCCAGTAGTAGCGGAGATACTAATGAAAAACTGTTTTTT. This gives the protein CASSSGDTNEKLFF.

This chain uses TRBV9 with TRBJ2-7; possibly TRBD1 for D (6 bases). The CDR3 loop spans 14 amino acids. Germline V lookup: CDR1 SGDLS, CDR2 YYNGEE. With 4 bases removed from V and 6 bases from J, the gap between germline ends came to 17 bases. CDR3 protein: CASSPRQEVLEQYF. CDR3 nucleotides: TGTGCCAGCAGCCCCCGACAGGAGGTCCTCGAGCAGTACTTC.

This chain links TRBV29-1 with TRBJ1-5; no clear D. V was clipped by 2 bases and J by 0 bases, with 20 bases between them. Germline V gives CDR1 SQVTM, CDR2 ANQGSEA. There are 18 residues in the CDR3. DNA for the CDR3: TGCAGCGTTGAATACAGCGAGGCCGATGACTATAGCAATCAGCCCCAGCATTTT. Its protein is CSVEYSEADDYSNQPQHF.

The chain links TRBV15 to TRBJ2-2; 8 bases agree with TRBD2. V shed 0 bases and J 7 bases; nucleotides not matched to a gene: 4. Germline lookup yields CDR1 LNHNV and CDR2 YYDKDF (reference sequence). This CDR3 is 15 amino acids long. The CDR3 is CATSRDGGELGELFF. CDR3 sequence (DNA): TGTGCCACCAGCAGAGACGGGGGGGAACTCGGGGAGCTGTTTTTT.

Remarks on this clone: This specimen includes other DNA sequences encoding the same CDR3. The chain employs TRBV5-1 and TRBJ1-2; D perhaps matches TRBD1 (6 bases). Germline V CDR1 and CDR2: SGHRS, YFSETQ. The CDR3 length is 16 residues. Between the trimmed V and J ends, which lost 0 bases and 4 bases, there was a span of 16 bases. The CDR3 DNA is TGCGCCAGCAGCTTGGGGGACACCCCGACCCCCTATGGCTACACCTTC. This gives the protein CASSLGDTPTPYGYTF. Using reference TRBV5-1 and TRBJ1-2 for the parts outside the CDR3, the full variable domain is KAGVTQTPRYLIKTRGQQVTLSCSPISGHRSVSWYQQTPGQGLQFLFEYFSETQRNKGNFPGRFSGRQFSNSRSEMNVSTLELGDSALYLCASSLGDTPTPYGYTFGSGTRLTVV.

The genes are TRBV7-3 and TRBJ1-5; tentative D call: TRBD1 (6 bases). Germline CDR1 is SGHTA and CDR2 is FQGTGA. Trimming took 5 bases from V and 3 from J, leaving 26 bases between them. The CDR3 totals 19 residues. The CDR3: CASSPLGQIGVGNNQPQHF. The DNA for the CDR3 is TGTGCCAGCAGCCCCCTCGGACAGATCGGGGTAGGAAACAATCAGCCCCAGCATTTT.

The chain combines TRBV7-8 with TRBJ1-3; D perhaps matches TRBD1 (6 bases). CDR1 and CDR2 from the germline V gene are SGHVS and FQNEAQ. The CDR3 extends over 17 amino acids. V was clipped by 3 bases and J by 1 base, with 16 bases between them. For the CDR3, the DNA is TGTGCCAGCAGCTTTGTTAGGGGGTTCCCATCTGGAAACACCATATATTTT. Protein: CASSFVRGFPSGNTIYF. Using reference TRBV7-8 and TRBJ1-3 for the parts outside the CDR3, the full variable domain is GAGVSQSPRYKVAKRGQDVALRCDPISGHVSLFWYQQALGQGPEFLTYFQNEAQLDKSGLPSDRFFAERPEGSVSTLKIQRTQQEDSAVYLCASSFVRGFPSGNTIYFGEGSWLTVV.

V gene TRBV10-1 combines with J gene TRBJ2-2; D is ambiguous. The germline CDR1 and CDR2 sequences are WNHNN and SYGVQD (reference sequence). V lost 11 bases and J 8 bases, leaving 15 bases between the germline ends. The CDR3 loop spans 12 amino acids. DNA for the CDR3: TGCGCCTCTACAGAACCGGCTGGGGAGCTGTTTTTT. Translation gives CASTEPAGELFF.

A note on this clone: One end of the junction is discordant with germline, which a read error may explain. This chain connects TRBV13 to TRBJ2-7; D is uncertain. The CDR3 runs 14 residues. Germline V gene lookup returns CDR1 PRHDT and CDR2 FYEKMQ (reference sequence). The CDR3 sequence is CASTLGSDFYEQYF. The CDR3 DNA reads TGTGCCAGCACCTTAGGGTCAGATTTCTACGAGCAGTACTTC.

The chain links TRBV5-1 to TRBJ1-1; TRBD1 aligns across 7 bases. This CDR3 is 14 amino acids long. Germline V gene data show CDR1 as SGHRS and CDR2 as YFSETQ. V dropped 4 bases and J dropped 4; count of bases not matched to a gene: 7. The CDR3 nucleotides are TGCGCCAGCAGCCAGGGGGTTGGCGGCACTGAAGCTTTCTTT. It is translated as CASSQGVGGTEAFF.

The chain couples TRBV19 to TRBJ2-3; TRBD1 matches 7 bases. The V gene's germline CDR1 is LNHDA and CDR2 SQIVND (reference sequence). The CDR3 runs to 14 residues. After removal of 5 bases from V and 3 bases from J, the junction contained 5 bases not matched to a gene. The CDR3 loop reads CASSWQGDTDTQYF. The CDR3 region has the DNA TGTGCCAGTAGTTGGCAGGGGGATACAGATACGCAGTATTTT. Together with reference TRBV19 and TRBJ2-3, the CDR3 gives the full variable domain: DGGITQSPKYLFRKEGQNVTLSCEQNLNHDAMYWYRQDPGQGLRLIYYSQIVNDFQKGDIAEGYSVSREKKESFPLTVTSAQKNPTAFYLCASSWQGDTDTQYFGPGTRLTVL.

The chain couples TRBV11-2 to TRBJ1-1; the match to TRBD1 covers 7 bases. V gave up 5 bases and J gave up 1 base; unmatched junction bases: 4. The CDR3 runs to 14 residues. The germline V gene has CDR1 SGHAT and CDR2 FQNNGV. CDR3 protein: CASSGRTGNTEAFF. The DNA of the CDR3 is TGTGCCAGCAGCGGGCGGACAGGGAACACTGAAGCTTTCTTT. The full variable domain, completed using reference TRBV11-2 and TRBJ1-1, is EAGVAQSPRYKIIEKRQSVAFWCNPISGHATLYWYQQILGQGPKLLIQFQNNGVVDDSQLPKDRFSAERLKGVDSTLKIQPAKLEDSAVYLCASSGRTGNTEAFFGQGTRLTVV.

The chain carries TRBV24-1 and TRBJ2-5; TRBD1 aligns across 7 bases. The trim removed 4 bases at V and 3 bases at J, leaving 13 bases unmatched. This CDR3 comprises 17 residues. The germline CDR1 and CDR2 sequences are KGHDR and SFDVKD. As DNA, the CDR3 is TGTGCCACCAGTGAACCGACAGGGAGTAACGATAAAGAGACCCAGTACTTC. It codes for CATSEPTGSNDKETQYF.

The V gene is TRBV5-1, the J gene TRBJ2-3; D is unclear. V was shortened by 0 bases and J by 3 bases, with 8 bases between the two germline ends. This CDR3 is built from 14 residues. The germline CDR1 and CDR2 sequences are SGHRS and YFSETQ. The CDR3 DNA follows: TGCGCCAGCAGCTTGGCTGCCGGGACAGATACGCAGTATTTT. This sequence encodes CASSLAAGTDTQYF.

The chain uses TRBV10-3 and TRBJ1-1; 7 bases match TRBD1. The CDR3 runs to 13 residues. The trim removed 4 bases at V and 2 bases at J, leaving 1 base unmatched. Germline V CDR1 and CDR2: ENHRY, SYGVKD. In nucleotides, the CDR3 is TGTGCCATCAGTGGGACAGGAAACACTGAAGCTTTCTTT. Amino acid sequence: CAISGTGNTEAFF.

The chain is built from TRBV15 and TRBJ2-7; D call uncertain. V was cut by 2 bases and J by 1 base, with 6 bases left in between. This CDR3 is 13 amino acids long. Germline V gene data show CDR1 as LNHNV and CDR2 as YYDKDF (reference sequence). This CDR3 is CATSRSQSYEQYF. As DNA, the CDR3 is TGTGCCACCAGCAGATCACAGTCCTACGAGCAGTACTTC.

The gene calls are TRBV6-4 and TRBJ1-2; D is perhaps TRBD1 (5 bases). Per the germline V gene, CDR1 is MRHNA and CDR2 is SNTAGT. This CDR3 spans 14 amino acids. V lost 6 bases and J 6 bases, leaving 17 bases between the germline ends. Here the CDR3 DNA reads TGTGCCAGCAGGGATATGGGCCTACAGGATGGCTACACCTTC. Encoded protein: CASRDMGLQDGYTF.

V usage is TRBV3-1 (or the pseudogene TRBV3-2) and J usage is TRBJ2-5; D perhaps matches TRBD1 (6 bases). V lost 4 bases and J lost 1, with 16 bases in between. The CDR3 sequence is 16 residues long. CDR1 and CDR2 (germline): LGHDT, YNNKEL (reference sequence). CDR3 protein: CASSPWAKDSQETQYF. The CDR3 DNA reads TGTGCCAGCAGCCCTTGGGCAAAGGACAGCCAAGAGACCCAGTACTTC.

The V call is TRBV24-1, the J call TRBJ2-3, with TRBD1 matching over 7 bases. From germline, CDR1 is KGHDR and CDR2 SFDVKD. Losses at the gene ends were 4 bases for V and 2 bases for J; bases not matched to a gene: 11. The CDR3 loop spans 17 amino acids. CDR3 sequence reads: CATSDRDSAYPTDTQYF. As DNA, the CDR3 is TGTGCCACCAGTGACCGGGACAGCGCATACCCCACAGATACGCAGTATTTT.

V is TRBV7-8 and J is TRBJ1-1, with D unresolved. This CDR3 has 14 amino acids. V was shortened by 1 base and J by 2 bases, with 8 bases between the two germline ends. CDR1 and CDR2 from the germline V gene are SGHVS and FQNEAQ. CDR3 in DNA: TGTGCCAGCAGCTTAGTTCCAGATAACACTGAAGCTTTCTTT. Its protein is CASSLVPDNTEAFF.

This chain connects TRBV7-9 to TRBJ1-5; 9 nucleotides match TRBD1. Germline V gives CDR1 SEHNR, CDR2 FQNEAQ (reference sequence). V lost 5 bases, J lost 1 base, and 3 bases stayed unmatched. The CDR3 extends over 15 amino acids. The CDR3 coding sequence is TGTGCCAGCAGCCCACAGGGGGCGAGCAATCAGCCCCAGCATTTT. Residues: CASSPQGASNQPQHF.

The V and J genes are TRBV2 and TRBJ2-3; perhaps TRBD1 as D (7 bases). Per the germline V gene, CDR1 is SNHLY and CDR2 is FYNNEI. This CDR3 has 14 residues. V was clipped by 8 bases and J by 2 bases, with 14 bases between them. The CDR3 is CASAQGGPTDTQYF. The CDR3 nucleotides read TGTGCCAGCGCCCAGGGGGGTCCCACAGATACGCAGTATTTT.

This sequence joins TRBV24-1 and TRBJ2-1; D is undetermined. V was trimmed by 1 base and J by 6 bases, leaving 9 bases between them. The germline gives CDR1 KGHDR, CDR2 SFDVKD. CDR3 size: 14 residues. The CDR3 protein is CATSDFRRLNEQFF. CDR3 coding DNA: TGTGCCACCAGTGATTTTAGGCGGCTCAATGAGCAGTTCTTC.

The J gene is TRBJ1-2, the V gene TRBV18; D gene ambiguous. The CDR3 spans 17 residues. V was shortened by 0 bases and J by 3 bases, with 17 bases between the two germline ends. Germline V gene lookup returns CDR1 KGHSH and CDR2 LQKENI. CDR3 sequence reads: CASSPPLSPTPYYGYTF. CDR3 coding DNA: TGTGCCAGCTCACCACCGCTTAGCCCAACACCATACTATGGCTACACCTTC.

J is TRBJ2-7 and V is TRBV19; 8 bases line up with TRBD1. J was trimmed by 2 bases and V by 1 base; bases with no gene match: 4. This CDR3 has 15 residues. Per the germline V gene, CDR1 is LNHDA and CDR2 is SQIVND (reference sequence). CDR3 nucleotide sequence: TGTGCCAGTAGTATAGTAATGGGACAGGCCTACGAGCAGTACTTC. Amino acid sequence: CASSIVMGQAYEQYF.